Below, 2 T cell receptor beta chains from the same sample are listed, as sequenced in a study of T cell responses to AZD1222 COVID-19 vaccine. The method was immunoSEQ multiplex PCR; TCRdb's version includes in-frame clones alone and lacks a portion of them. The sample has some 190,000 clones, over 90% seen once. Sequenced here: peripheral blood, sampled 28 days after the second AZD1222 dose. The receptors come from an adult who received the AZD1222 COVID-19 vaccine.

This chain links TRBV18 with TRBJ1-4, with D maybe TRBD1 (5 bases). Germline CDR1 KGHSH, CDR2 LQKENI. Trimming stripped 3 bases from V and 4 bases from J, with 9 bases between. The CDR3 extends over 14 amino acids. The CDR3 region is CASSPARGNEKLFF. CDR3 nucleotides: TGTGCCAGCTCACCGGCGAGGGGTAATGAAAAACTGTTTTTT.

The rearrangement joins TRBV12-2 to TRBJ1-5; no DNA check was done on the table's D call, TRBD1. TRBV12-2 is given as a pseudogene. The CDR3 totals 16 residues. CDR3 sequence (DNA): TGTGCAAGTCGCTCCGATAGACAGGGGGCAAATCAGCCCCAGCATTTT. It specifies CASRSDRQGANQPQHF.